This T cell receptor beta chain was profiled in a study of cytomegalovirus exposure and HLA in healthy donors. Overall study findings and caveats: Later genetic work tied a missense DCLRE1C variant to beta-chain V and J trimming.

Trimming took 0 bases from V and 2 from J, leaving 17 bases between them. Germline CDR1 reads SGHRS; CDR2 reads YFSETQ. This CDR3 spans 17 amino acids. To note about this clone: Its antigen remains unknown.

In the PCR, 60 Vbeta and 13 Jbeta primers were used. Libraries were prepared by immunoSEQ multiplex PCR; TCRdb keeps only in-frame clonotypes and omits some of them. Among about 220,000 clones, over 60% were seen once, and the ten largest hold about 0.63%. The sequence came from a man aged 18 to 35 in good health and CMV-seronegative. Source material: PBMCs. The chain has TRBV5-1 and TRBJ2-5; D possibly corresponds to TRBD1 (5 bases). The CDR3 here is CASSLDGPRVVQETQYF. The CDR3 bases are TGCGCCAGCAGCTTGGACGGGCCCAGGGTTGTACAAGAGACCCAGTACTTC.